This TCR beta chain derives from a study of OX40 agonist ivuxolimab in advanced cancers. CDR3 length: 15 amino acids. The V and J ends lost 1 base and 2 bases respectively, with 10 bases between them. CDR1 is SGHTA, CDR2 FQGNSA, per germline. Assay used: immunoSEQ multiplex PCR; TCRdb lists only in-frame clones, some missing. The data contain about 22,000 clones, less than 90% of them seen just once; the ten biggest clones take up 20% to 25%. The V gene is TRBV7-2, the J gene TRBJ2-3, with D uncertain. This receptor was taken from an adult with an advanced solid tumor such as melanoma, head and neck, liver or kidney cancer. The specimen was CD4+ or CD8+ T cells sorted from blood, collected in a trial of the OX40 agonist ivuxolimab. The CDR3 is CASSLEWTTTDTQYF. The CDR3 DNA follows: TGTGCCAGCAGCTTAGAGTGGACGACCACAGATACGCAGTATTTT.